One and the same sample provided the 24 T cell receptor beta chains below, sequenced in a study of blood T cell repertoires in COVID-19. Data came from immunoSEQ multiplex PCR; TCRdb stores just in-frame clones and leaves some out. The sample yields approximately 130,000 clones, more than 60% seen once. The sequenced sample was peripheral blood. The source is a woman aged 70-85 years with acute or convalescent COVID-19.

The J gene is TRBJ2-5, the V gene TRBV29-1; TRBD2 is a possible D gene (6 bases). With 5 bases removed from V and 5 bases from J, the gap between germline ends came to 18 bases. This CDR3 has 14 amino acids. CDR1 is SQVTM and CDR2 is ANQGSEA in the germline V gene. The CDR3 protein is CSVRNRRAGETQYF. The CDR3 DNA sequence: TGCAGCGTTAGGAATCGACGGGCGGGGGAGACCCAGTACTTC.

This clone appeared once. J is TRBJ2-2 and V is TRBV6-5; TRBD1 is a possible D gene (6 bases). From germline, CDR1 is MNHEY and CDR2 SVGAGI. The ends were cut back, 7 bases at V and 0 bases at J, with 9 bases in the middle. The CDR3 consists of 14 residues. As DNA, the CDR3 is TGTGCCAGCAACAGGGCCCCGAACACCGGGGAGCTGTTTTTT. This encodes CASNRAPNTGELFF.

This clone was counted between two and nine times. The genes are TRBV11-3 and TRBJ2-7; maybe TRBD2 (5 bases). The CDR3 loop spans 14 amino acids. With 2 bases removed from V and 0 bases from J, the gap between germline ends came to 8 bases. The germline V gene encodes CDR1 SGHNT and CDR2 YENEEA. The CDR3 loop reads CASSLSGSSYEQYF. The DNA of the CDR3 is TGTGCCAGCAGCTTAAGTGGGAGCTCCTACGAGCAGTACTTC.

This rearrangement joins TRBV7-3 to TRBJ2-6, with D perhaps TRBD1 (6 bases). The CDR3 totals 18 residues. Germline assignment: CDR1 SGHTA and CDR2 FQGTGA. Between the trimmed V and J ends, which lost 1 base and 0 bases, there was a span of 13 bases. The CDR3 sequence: CASSLRTGTTSGANVLTF. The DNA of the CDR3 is TGTGCCAGCAGCTTAAGGACCGGGACAACCTCTGGGGCCAACGTCCTGACTTTC.

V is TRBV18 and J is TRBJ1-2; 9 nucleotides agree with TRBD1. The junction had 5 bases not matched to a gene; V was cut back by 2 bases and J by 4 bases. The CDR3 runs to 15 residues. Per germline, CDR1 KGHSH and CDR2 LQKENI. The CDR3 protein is CASSPLGQGGYGYTF. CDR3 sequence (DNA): TGTGCCAGCTCACCATTGGGACAGGGAGGCTATGGCTACACCTTC.

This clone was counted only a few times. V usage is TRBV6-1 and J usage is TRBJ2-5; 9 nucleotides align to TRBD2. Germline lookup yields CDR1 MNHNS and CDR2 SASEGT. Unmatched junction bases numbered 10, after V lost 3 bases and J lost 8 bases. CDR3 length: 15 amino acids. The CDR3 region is CASSEISGSPGTQYF. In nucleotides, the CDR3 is TGTGCCAGCAGTGAGATTAGCGGGAGCCCAGGAACCCAGTACTTC.

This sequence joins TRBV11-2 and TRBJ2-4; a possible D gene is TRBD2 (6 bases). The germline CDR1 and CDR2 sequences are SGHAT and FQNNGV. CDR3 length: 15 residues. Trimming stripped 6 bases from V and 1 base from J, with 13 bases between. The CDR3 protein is CASSPGLRAKNIQYF. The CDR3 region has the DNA TGTGCCAGCAGTCCGGGACTTCGGGCCAAAAACATTCAGTACTTC.

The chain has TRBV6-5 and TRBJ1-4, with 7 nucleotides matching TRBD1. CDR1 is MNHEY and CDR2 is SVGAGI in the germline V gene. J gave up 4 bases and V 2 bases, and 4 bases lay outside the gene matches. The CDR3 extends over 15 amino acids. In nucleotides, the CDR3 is TGTGCCAGCAGTTACGCCGGGACAGTTAATGAAAAACTGTTTTTT. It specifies CASSYAGTVNEKLFF.

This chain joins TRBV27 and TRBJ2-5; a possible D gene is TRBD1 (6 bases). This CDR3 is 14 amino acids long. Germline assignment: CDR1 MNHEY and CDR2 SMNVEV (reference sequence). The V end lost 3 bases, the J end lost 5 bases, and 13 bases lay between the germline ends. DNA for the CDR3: TGTGCCAGCAGTTTCTGGGGGCAGGAGGAGACCCAGTACTTC. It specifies CASSFWGQEETQYF.

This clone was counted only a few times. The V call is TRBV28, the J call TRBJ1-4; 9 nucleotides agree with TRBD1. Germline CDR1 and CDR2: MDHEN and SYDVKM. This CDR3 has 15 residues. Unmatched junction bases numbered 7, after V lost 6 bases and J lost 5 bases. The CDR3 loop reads CASSPPTGGNEKLFF. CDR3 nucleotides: TGTGCCAGCAGCCCTCCGACAGGGGGAAATGAAAAACTGTTTTTT.

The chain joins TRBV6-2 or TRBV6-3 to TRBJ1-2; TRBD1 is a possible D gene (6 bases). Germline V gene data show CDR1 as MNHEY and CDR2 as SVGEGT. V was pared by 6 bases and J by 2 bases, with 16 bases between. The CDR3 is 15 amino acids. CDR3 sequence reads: CASSPRTVENYGYTF. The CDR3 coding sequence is TGTGCCAGCAGCCCCCGGACAGTGGAGAACTATGGCTACACCTTC.

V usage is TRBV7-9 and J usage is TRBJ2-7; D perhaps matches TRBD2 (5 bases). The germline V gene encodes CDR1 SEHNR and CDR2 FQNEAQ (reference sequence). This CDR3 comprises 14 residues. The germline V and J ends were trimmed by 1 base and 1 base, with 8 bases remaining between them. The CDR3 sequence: CASSLGEYSYEQYF. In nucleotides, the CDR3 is TGTGCCAGCAGCTTAGGGGAGTATTCCTACGAGCAGTACTTC.

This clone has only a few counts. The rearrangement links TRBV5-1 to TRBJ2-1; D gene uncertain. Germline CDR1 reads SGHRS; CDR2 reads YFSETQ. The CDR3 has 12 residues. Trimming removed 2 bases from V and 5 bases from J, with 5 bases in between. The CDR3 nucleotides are TGCGCCAGCAGCTTCGGAGACAATGAGCAGTTCTTC. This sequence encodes CASSFGDNEQFF.

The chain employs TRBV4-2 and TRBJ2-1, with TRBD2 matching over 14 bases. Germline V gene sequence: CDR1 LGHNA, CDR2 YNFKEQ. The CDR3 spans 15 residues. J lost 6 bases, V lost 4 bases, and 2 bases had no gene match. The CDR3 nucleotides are TGTGCCAGCAGCCCAGGACTAGCGGGGGGCAATGAGCAGTTCTTC. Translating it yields CASSPGLAGGNEQFF.

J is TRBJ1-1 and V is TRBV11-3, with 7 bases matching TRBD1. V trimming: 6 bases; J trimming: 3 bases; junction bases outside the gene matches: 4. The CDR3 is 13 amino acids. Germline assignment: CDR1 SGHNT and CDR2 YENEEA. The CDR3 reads CASRSDRDTEAFF. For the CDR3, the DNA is TGTGCCAGCAGATCTGACAGGGACACTGAAGCTTTCTTT.

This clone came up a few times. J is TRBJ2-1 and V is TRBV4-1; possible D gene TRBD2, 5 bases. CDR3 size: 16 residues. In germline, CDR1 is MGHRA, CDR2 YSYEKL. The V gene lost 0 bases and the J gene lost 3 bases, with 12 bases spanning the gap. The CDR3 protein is CASSQDPASFYNEQFF. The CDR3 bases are TGCGCCAGCAGCCAAGATCCGGCTAGCTTCTACAATGAGCAGTTCTTC.

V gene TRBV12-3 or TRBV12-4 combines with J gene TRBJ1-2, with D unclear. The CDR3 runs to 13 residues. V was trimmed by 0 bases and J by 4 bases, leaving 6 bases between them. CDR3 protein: CASSLAAGYGYTF. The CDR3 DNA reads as TGTGCCAGCAGTTTAGCAGCAGGCTATGGCTACACCTTC.

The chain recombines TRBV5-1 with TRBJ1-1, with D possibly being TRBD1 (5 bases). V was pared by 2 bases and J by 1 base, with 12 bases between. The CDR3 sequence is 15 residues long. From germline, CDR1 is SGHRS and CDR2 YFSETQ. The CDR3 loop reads CASSLEGAENTEAFF. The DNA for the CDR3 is TGCGCCAGCAGCTTAGAAGGGGCGGAGAACACTGAAGCTTTCTTT.

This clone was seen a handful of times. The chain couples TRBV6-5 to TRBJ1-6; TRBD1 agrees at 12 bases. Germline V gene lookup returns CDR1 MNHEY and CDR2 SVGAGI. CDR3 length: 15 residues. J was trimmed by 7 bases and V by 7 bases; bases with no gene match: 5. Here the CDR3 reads CASKGTGGLNSPLHF. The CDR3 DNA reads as TGTGCCAGCAAGGGGACAGGGGGCCTGAATTCACCCCTCCACTTT.

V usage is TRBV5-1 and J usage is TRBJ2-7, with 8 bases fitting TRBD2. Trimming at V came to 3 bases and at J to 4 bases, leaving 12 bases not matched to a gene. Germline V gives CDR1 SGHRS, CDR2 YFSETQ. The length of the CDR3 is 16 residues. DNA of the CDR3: TGCGCCAGCAGCTCAAATCCAAGCGGGAGTCAGTACGAGCAGTACTTC. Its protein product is CASSSNPSGSQYEQYF.

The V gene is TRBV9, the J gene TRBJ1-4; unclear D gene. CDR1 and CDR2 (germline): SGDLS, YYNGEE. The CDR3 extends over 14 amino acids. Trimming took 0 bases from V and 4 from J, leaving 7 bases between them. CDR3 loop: CASSVVKLNEKLFF. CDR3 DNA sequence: TGTGCCAGCAGCGTAGTAAAGCTTAATGAAAAACTGTTTTTT.

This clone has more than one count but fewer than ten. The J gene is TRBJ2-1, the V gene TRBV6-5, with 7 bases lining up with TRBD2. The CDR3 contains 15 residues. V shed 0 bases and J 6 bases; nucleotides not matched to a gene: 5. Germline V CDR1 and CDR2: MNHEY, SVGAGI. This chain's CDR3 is CASSYSASGGNEQFF. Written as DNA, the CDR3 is TGTGCCAGCAGTTACTCGGCTAGCGGAGGCAATGAGCAGTTCTTC.

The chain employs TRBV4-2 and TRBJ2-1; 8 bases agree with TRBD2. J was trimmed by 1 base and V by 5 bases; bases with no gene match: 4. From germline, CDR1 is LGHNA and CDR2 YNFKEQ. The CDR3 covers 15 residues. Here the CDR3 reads CASSLAGGSYNEQFF. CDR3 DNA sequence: TGTGCCAGCAGCTTGGCGGGAGGTTCCTACAATGAGCAGTTCTTC.

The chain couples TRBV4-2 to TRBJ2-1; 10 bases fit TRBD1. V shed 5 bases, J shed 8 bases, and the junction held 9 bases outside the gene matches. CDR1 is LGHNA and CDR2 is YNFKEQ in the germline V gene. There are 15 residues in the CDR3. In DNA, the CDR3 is TGTGCCAGCAGCAGCCGACAGGGGGCTGTCCATGAGCAGTTCTTC. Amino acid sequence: CASSSRQGAVHEQFF.